This is a list of T cell receptor beta chains from one sample in a study of blood T cell repertoires in COVID-19. Data came from immunoSEQ multiplex PCR; TCRdb stores just in-frame clones and leaves some out. The table includes 85,000 to 95,000 clones, 75% to 95% detected once. Sample: peripheral blood. These receptors came from a woman in her fifties or sixties in a cohort sampled during active COVID-19. Each CDR3 is given with its conserved first and last residue. Each record gives: D gene, clone size, J gene, V gene, CDR3 DNA, CDR3 protein. D genes are given only for firm matches. Size is omitted from some rows. Given values are once, few, many or a class for expanded clones.

d_gene: -
abundance: -
j_gene: TRBJ2-3
v_gene: TRBV11-3
CDR3nt: TGTGCCAGCAGCTCCACGAGTTTTGGTACGCAGTATTTT
CDR3aa: CASSSTSFGTQYF

d_gene: TRBD1
abundance: -
j_gene: TRBJ2-7
v_gene: TRBV14
CDR3nt: TGTGCCAGCAGCCCGGGACAGGGCCCGTACGAGCAGTACTTC
CDR3aa: CASSPGQGPYEQYF

d_gene: TRBD1
abundance: -
j_gene: TRBJ1-2
v_gene: TRBV3-1/TRBV3-2
CDR3nt: TGTGCCAGCAGCCAACCGGGGACAGGGTATGGCTACACCTTC
CDR3aa: CASSQPGTGYGYTF

d_gene: TRBD1
abundance: -
j_gene: TRBJ2-4
v_gene: TRBV28
CDR3nt: TGTGCCAGCAGCCCGGTTCGGACAGGGGAAAAAAACATTCAGTACTTC
CDR3aa: CASSPVRTGEKNIQYF

d_gene: TRBD1
abundance: -
j_gene: TRBJ1-1
v_gene: TRBV4-1
CDR3nt: TGCGCCAGCAGCCAAGATCCGCGGGACAGGGGCCGCGGGATTTCGTACACTGAAGCTTTCTTT
CDR3aa: CASSQDPRDRGRGISYTEAFF

d_gene: -
abundance: -
j_gene: TRBJ1-2
v_gene: TRBV27
CDR3nt: TGTGCCAGCAGTGGACAGTACTATGGCTACACCTTC
CDR3aa: CASSGQYYGYTF

d_gene: TRBD2
abundance: -
j_gene: TRBJ2-1
v_gene: TRBV5-1
CDR3nt: TGCGCCAGCAGCCCCCCCCCGGGGGGAGCGAATGAGCAGTTCTTC
CDR3aa: CASSPPPGGANEQFF

d_gene: -
abundance: -
j_gene: TRBJ2-1
v_gene: TRBV5-4
CDR3nt: TGTGCCAGCAGCCCGCCCGCACGGGGGGAGCAGTTCTTC
CDR3aa: CASSPPARGEQFF

d_gene: -
abundance: -
j_gene: TRBJ1-1
v_gene: TRBV6-5
CDR3nt: TGTGCCAGCAGTTCTAAAACACGGGTATCGAACACTGAAGCTTTCTTT
CDR3aa: CASSSKTRVSNTEAFF

d_gene: TRBD2
abundance: -
j_gene: TRBJ2-7
v_gene: TRBV7-6
CDR3nt: TGTGCCAGCAGCCCCGAATGGAGCGGGAGCTCCTACGAGCAGTACTTC
CDR3aa: CASSPEWSGSSYEQYF

d_gene: TRBD2
abundance: -
j_gene: TRBJ2-5
v_gene: TRBV6-5
CDR3nt: TGTGCCAGCAGATCTAGCGGGCAAGAGACCCAGTACTTC
CDR3aa: CASRSSGQETQYF

d_gene: -
abundance: -
j_gene: TRBJ2-1
v_gene: TRBV21-1
CDR3nt: TGTGCCAGCAGCACTACTAGCGACTCCTACAATGAGCAGTTCTTC
CDR3aa: CASSTTSDSYNEQFF

d_gene: -
abundance: -
j_gene: TRBJ1-2
v_gene: TRBV5-5
CDR3nt: TGTGCCAGCAGCCAGGGAAGGGACTATGGCTACACCTTC
CDR3aa: CASSQGRDYGYTF

d_gene: TRBD1
abundance: -
j_gene: TRBJ2-2
v_gene: TRBV10-3
CDR3nt: TGTGCCATCACTCCGGACAGGGGAATTGGGGAGCTGTTTTTT
CDR3aa: CAITPDRGIGELFF

d_gene: -
abundance: -
j_gene: TRBJ2-5
v_gene: TRBV27
CDR3nt: TGTGCCAGCAGTCCCCTCACCCGAACTGGAGGGGACCAAGAGACCCAGTACTTC
CDR3aa: CASSPLTRTGGDQETQYF

d_gene: TRBD1
abundance: -
j_gene: TRBJ2-2
v_gene: TRBV11-1
CDR3nt: TGTGCCAGCAGCCCTCGACAGGGGAGGTGGGCCGGGGAGCTGTTTTTT
CDR3aa: CASSPRQGRWAGELFF

d_gene: -
abundance: -
j_gene: TRBJ1-5
v_gene: TRBV30
CDR3nt: TGTGCCTGGACCCCGGGGGGAGATCAGCCCCAGCATTTT
CDR3aa: CAWTPGGDQPQHF

d_gene: -
abundance: -
j_gene: TRBJ2-7
v_gene: TRBV18
CDR3nt: TGTGCCAGCTCACCGGGGGAGGCGGGTGCCTACGAGCAGTACTTC
CDR3aa: CASSPGEAGAYEQYF

d_gene: -
abundance: -
j_gene: TRBJ1-1
v_gene: TRBV4-2
CDR3nt: TGTGCCAGCAGCCGGAGGGAGGCGAACACTGAAGCTTTCTTT
CDR3aa: CASSRREANTEAFF

d_gene: TRBD1
abundance: -
j_gene: TRBJ1-1
v_gene: TRBV11-2
CDR3nt: TGTGCCAGCAGCTTGGGACAGAGGAACACTGAAGCTTTCTTT
CDR3aa: CASSLGQRNTEAFF

d_gene: -
abundance: -
j_gene: TRBJ2-7
v_gene: TRBV5-3
CDR3nt: TGTGCCAGAAGCTTGGATTCTGACAGGGAGGACGAGCAGTACTTC
CDR3aa: CARSLDSDREDEQYF

d_gene: -
abundance: -
j_gene: TRBJ1-1
v_gene: TRBV5-1
CDR3nt: TGCGCCAGCAGCTTGGGGGCAGGTTTGAACACTGAAGCTTTCTTT
CDR3aa: CASSLGAGLNTEAFF

d_gene: TRBD1
abundance: -
j_gene: TRBJ1-2
v_gene: TRBV4-2
CDR3nt: TGTGCCAGCAGCCTAACAGGGGGCGGGCACTATGGCTACACCTTC
CDR3aa: CASSLTGGGHYGYTF

d_gene: -
abundance: -
j_gene: TRBJ1-4
v_gene: TRBV9
CDR3nt: TGTGCCAGCAGCGCCGAGACAGGACCTTTCGAAAAACTGTTTTTT
CDR3aa: CASSAETGPFEKLFF

d_gene: -
abundance: -
j_gene: TRBJ2-3
v_gene: TRBV19
CDR3nt: TGTGCCAGTAGTATGGGCCCGGATTCGGATACGCAGTATTTT
CDR3aa: CASSMGPDSDTQYF

d_gene: TRBD2
abundance: -
j_gene: TRBJ2-3
v_gene: TRBV6-5
CDR3nt: TGTGCCAGCAGTTACTCGGGGGGGTTCACAGATACGCAGTATTTT
CDR3aa: CASSYSGGFTDTQYF

d_gene: -
abundance: few
j_gene: TRBJ2-7
v_gene: TRBV6-4
CDR3nt: TGTGCCAGCGAGACTCATCAGGGCCCGACCTACGAGCAGTACTTC
CDR3aa: CASETHQGPTYEQYF

d_gene: TRBD1
abundance: -
j_gene: TRBJ2-5
v_gene: TRBV18
CDR3nt: TGTGCCAGCTCACTAGACAGGGGGCTGAAGACCCAGTACTTC
CDR3aa: CASSLDRGLKTQYF

d_gene: -
abundance: -
j_gene: TRBJ2-3
v_gene: TRBV6-1
CDR3nt: TGTGCCAGCAGTGAAAGCGTTCGGGATACGCAGTATTTT
CDR3aa: CASSESVRDTQYF

d_gene: TRBD2
abundance: -
j_gene: TRBJ2-7
v_gene: TRBV28
CDR3nt: TGTGCCAGCAGTTTTTTAGCGGGAGGACTAAACCCCTACGAGCAGTACTTC
CDR3aa: CASSFLAGGLNPYEQYF

d_gene: -
abundance: few
j_gene: TRBJ1-1
v_gene: TRBV11-2
CDR3nt: TGTGCCAGCAGCTTAGATAGCCTACCGGGGACTGAAGCTTTCTTT
CDR3aa: CASSLDSLPGTEAFF

d_gene: TRBD2
abundance: -
j_gene: TRBJ2-4
v_gene: TRBV4-2
CDR3nt: TGTGCCAGCAGCCAAGATCGACCCGGGAGGAGGACCGCCAAAAACATTCAGTACTTC
CDR3aa: CASSQDRPGRRTAKNIQYF

d_gene: TRBD1
abundance: once
j_gene: TRBJ2-1
v_gene: TRBV5-4
CDR3nt: TGTGCCAGCAGCGCACCGGGACAGGGATCTAATGAGCAGTTCTTC
CDR3aa: CASSAPGQGSNEQFF

d_gene: TRBD1
abundance: -
j_gene: TRBJ1-2
v_gene: TRBV3-1/TRBV3-2
CDR3nt: TGTGCCAGCAGCCCACCTGCGACAGGGGGTAATGGCTACACCTTC
CDR3aa: CASSPPATGGNGYTF

d_gene: -
abundance: once
j_gene: TRBJ2-3
v_gene: TRBV27
CDR3nt: TGTGCCAGCAGTTTTGGGGCAGCCACAGATACGCAGTATTTT
CDR3aa: CASSFGAATDTQYF

d_gene: -
abundance: -
j_gene: TRBJ1-5
v_gene: TRBV12-3/TRBV12-4
CDR3nt: TGTGCCAGCAGTTTTTCGGGAAATCAGCCCCAGCATTTT
CDR3aa: CASSFSGNQPQHF

d_gene: -
abundance: -
j_gene: TRBJ1-2
v_gene: TRBV10-3
CDR3nt: TGTGCCATCAGTGAGTCCGGAGTTTCCTATGGCTACACCTTC
CDR3aa: CAISESGVSYGYTF

d_gene: -
abundance: -
j_gene: TRBJ2-3
v_gene: TRBV7-9
CDR3nt: TGTGCCAGCTCCCCCACGGGCACAGATACGCAGTATTTT
CDR3aa: CASSPTGTDTQYF

d_gene: -
abundance: -
j_gene: TRBJ1-2
v_gene: TRBV3-1/TRBV3-2
CDR3nt: TGTGCCAGCAGCCAAGGAACCACGGGGAGTTTCTATGGCTACACCTTC
CDR3aa: CASSQGTTGSFYGYTF

d_gene: TRBD2
abundance: -
j_gene: TRBJ2-5
v_gene: TRBV4-1
CDR3nt: TGCGCCAGCAGCCAAGCTGGGACTAGCGGCTCCGGGGAGACCCAGTACTTC
CDR3aa: CASSQAGTSGSGETQYF

d_gene: TRBD2
abundance: -
j_gene: TRBJ2-7
v_gene: TRBV6-6
CDR3nt: TGTGCCAGCAGTAATGGAGGGACTAGCGGGAGTTACGAGCAGTACTTC
CDR3aa: CASSNGGTSGSYEQYF

d_gene: -
abundance: -
j_gene: TRBJ2-7
v_gene: TRBV18
CDR3nt: TGTGCCAGCTCACTCTCGAGGGACATCCTGTACGAGCAGTACTTC
CDR3aa: CASSLSRDILYEQYF

d_gene: TRBD1
abundance: -
j_gene: TRBJ1-1
v_gene: TRBV10-2
CDR3nt: TGCGCCAGCAGAGGGGGACAGATGAACACTGAAGCTTTCTTT
CDR3aa: CASRGGQMNTEAFF

d_gene: TRBD2
abundance: few
j_gene: TRBJ2-2
v_gene: TRBV7-6
CDR3nt: TGTGCCAGCAGCTCCACTAGCGGGAGGAACACCGGGGAGCTGTTTTTT
CDR3aa: CASSSTSGRNTGELFF

d_gene: -
abundance: few
j_gene: TRBJ2-1
v_gene: TRBV11-2
CDR3nt: TGTGCCAGCAGCTTAGTGGCGGGTTACAATGAGCAGTTCTTC
CDR3aa: CASSLVAGYNEQFF

d_gene: TRBD1
abundance: -
j_gene: TRBJ1-1
v_gene: TRBV6-5
CDR3nt: TGTGCCAGCAGGGCGACAGGGAAGTTACAAGCTTTCTTT
CDR3aa: CASRATGKLQAFF

d_gene: TRBD1
abundance: -
j_gene: TRBJ2-7
v_gene: TRBV2
CDR3nt: TGTGCCAGCAGCCAACCGGGACAGGGGGCGGGTGAGCAGTACTTC
CDR3aa: CASSQPGQGAGEQYF

d_gene: TRBD2
abundance: -
j_gene: TRBJ2-1
v_gene: TRBV3-1/TRBV3-2
CDR3nt: TGTGCCAGCAGCCAAGATTCTAGCGGGAGGGCCTTGAGGTTCTTC
CDR3aa: CASSQDSSGRALRFF

d_gene: TRBD2
abundance: -
j_gene: TRBJ2-5
v_gene: TRBV27
CDR3nt: TGTGCCAGCAGTTTATCGTACGCGGGAGGCCTCCAAGAGACCCAGTACTTC
CDR3aa: CASSLSYAGGLQETQYF

d_gene: TRBD2
abundance: -
j_gene: TRBJ2-2
v_gene: TRBV18
CDR3nt: TGTGCCAGCTCACCGAGGACTAGCGGGAGTGGAACCGGGGAGCTGTTTTTT
CDR3aa: CASSPRTSGSGTGELFF

d_gene: -
abundance: -
j_gene: TRBJ1-5
v_gene: TRBV3-1/TRBV3-2
CDR3nt: TGTGCCAGCAGCGACGGACAGTCAGGCAATCAGCCCCAGCATTTT
CDR3aa: CASSDGQSGNQPQHF

d_gene: -
abundance: -
j_gene: TRBJ1-6
v_gene: TRBV14
CDR3nt: TGTGCCAGCAGCCAAGGGGCTGGTTCACCCCTCCACTTT
CDR3aa: CASSQGAGSPLHF

d_gene: -
abundance: -
j_gene: TRBJ2-2
v_gene: TRBV29-1
CDR3nt: TGCAGCGTTGACGGGGCAGGGGTTACCGGGGAGCTGTTTTTT
CDR3aa: CSVDGAGVTGELFF

d_gene: TRBD2
abundance: -
j_gene: TRBJ2-7
v_gene: TRBV19
CDR3nt: TGTGCCAGTAGTATAGCGGGATCTGGGACTAGCTATCAGCAGTACTTC
CDR3aa: CASSIAGSGTSYQQYF

d_gene: TRBD1
abundance: -
j_gene: TRBJ1-1
v_gene: TRBV15
CDR3nt: TGTGCCACCAGCAGAGTTGTTCAGGGGGGCACTGAAGCTTTCTTT
CDR3aa: CATSRVVQGGTEAFF

d_gene: -
abundance: once
j_gene: TRBJ2-3
v_gene: TRBV19
CDR3nt: TGTGCCAGTAGTATTGGCCAGGGGCGAGGGGATACGCAGTATTTT
CDR3aa: CASSIGQGRGDTQYF

d_gene: TRBD1
abundance: -
j_gene: TRBJ2-3
v_gene: TRBV4-1
CDR3nt: TGCGCCAGCAGCCAACAGGGGGCCACAGATACGCAGTATTTT
CDR3aa: CASSQQGATDTQYF

d_gene: TRBD2
abundance: -
j_gene: TRBJ2-1
v_gene: TRBV27
CDR3nt: TGTGCCAGCCAAAGAGCGGGGGCTGCCGGCTACAATGAGCAGTTCTTC
CDR3aa: CASQRAGAAGYNEQFF